The source of this T cell receptor beta chain is a study of identical twins. TCRdb re-analysed the 5' RACE reads in MiXCR, keeping a single row per CDR3 protein. This sample has 500,000 to 650,000 distinct CDR3 sequences, with 20% to 25% found just once. The same sample was also used in a study of yellow fever vaccine responses in identical twins.

The sample consisted of CD4+ T cells sorted from blood. The clonotype was recovered from a young woman in good health.

CDR3 DNA: TGTGCCAGCAGCTATCCGCAGAGCGGCCAAGAGACCCAGTACTTC. Encoded protein: CASSYPQSGQETQYF. The J gene is TRBJ2-5, the V gene TRBV5-5; D is possibly TRBD2 (5 bases). Between the trimmed V and J ends, which lost 3 bases and 1 base, there was a span of 13 bases. The CDR3 runs 15 residues. Germline assignment: CDR1 SGHKS and CDR2 YYEKEE (reference sequence).